The clone carrying this TCR beta chain was counted only a few times. The antigen is unknown. This specimen belongs to a study of CD8+ T cells in alopecia areata. Turning to the study itself: Administration of oral tofacitinib to treated patients was at 5 to 10 mg twice daily.

Germline V CDR1 and CDR2: SGHRS, YFSETQ. The CDR3 runs 14 residues. V gave up 0 bases and J gave up 4 bases, with 9 bases separating them. RNA extraction was followed by reverse transcription into cDNA, which acted as the sequencing template. TCRdb's copy holds only in-frame clones and misses some; the assay was immunoSEQ multiplex PCR. This table has 90,000 to 150,000 clones, less than 45% appearing once. Overall study findings and caveats: It was less clear whether patients shared TCRs than it was in mice, possibly because of HLA.

J is TRBJ2-3 and V is TRBV5-1; tentative D call: TRBD1 (6 bases). The receptor's source is a human donor with alopecia areata. Sequenced input: CD4+ T cells sorted from blood. CDR3 loop: CASSLGQEADTQYF. CDR3 nucleotides: TGCGCCAGCAGCTTGGGACAGGAGGCAGATACGCAGTATTTT. The variable domain in full, completed from reference TRBV5-1 and TRBJ2-3, reads KAGVTQTPRYLIKTRGQQVTLSCSPISGHRSVSWYQQTPGQGLQFLFEYFSETQRNKGNFPGRFSGRQFSNSRSEMNVSTLELGDSALYLCASSLGQEADTQYFGPGTRLTVL.